The T cell receptor beta chain under discussion was sequenced for a study of T cell repertoires in cytomegalovirus infection. Whole-study context: Both recently identified HLA-C-restricted and well-studied HLA-B-restricted CMV epitopes were used in the study. The public TCR beta signatures pointed to both CMV infection and matching HLA type.

The V gene lost 2 bases and the J gene lost 6 bases, with 10 bases spanning the gap. This CDR3 region has 13 residues. TCRdb independently ran MiXCR on the reads; one entry per CDR3 protein. The table shows some 920,000 distinct CDR3 sequences, with around 30% occurring only once. In its sample, this clonotype was seen a few times. Its specificity is not known. The sample here was cultured CD8+ T cells from PBMCs, taken from culture after CMV antigen stimulation. The V and J genes are TRBV12-3 or TRBV12-4 and TRBJ1-2, with D possibly being TRBD1 (5 bases). The clonotype was recovered from a human donor in good health (CMV status not recorded). Some clones in this sample may be carry-over from other donors' samples. In DNA form, the CDR3 reads TGTGCCAGCAGTTTAAGGGGTCCAGATGGCTACACCTTC. Translation: CASSLRGPDGYTF.